The sequence of this T cell receptor beta chain was determined in a study of CD4 T cells in relation to SARS-CoV-2 and coronaviruses. Unexposed donor CD4+ T cells date from about 2011-2018, before the COVID-19 pandemic. Isolation of CD4+ T cells took place after around eleven days in culture. CDR3 length: 15 residues. V gave up 2 bases and J gave up 5 bases, with 15 bases separating them. Germline CDR1 reads SGHTS; CDR2 reads YDEGEE. Of note for this clone: Its specificity is not known.

Method: immunoSEQ multiplex PCR; TCRdb's copy keeps in-frame clones and lacks some. The sample gives 23,000 or so clones, 76% of which show up once; 20% to 25% is in the top ten. The chain carries TRBV5-8 and TRBJ2-3; a weak D match, TRBD2 (6 bases). Material: CD4+ T cells from PBMCs, cultured in vitro. This receptor was identified in a human donor in good health. CDR3 region: CASSFGSGVGDTQYF. CDR3 bases: TGTGCCAGCAGCTTTGGATCGGGGGTTGGAGATACGCAGTATTTT.